These 28 T cell receptor beta chains were sequenced from one sample in a study of T cells in Graves' hyperthyroidism and ophthalmopathy. What was amplified from RNA transcripts were TCR beta CDR3 regions. An initial round of RT-PCR targeting the TCR CDR3 relied on the HTBI primer set. One entry per CDR3 protein results from TCRdb running MiXCR on the multiplex PCR reads. The sample has under 800,000 distinct CDR3 sequences; approximately 15% are singletons. Sequenced: blood. The receptor source for this set is a woman younger than 35 with Graves' hyperthyroidism.

V and J are TRBV7-9 and TRBJ1-1, with D possibly matching TRBD1 (5 bases). This CDR3 contains 15 residues. Germline CDR1 reads SEHNR; CDR2 reads FQNEAQ (reference sequence). Trimming pared 5 bases from V and 5 bases from J, leaving 18 bases between. The CDR3 reads CASSASGTMGTEAFF. CDR3 coding DNA: TGTGCCAGCAGCGCTTCCGGGACCATGGGGACTGAAGCTTTCTTT.

This clonotype was recorded many times. V and J are TRBV7-2 and TRBJ2-3; TRBD1 matches 7 bases. From germline, CDR1 is SGHTA and CDR2 FQGNSA. V trimming: 8 bases; J trimming: 7 bases; junction bases outside the gene matches: 15. The CDR3 runs to 15 residues. The CDR3 nucleotides read TGTGCCAGCCAAACCTCCGGGACAGTTGTAAATACGCAGTATTTT. This translates into CASQTSGTVVNTQYF. Full variable domain (outside the CDR3, taken from reference TRBV7-2 and TRBJ2-3): GAGVSQSPSNKVTEKGKDVELRCDPISGHTALYWYRQSLGQGLEFLIYFQGNSAPDKSGLPSDRFSAERTGGSVSTLTIQRTQQEDSAVYLCASQTSGTVVNTQYFGPGTRLTVL.

This clonotype was counted ten times or more. This chain uses TRBV2 with TRBJ2-1; D remains ambiguous. This CDR3 region has 12 residues. Germline V CDR1 and CDR2: SNHLY, FYNNEI. Trimming stripped 4 bases from V and 9 bases from J, with 10 bases between. This CDR3 is CASSVSGSEQFF. As DNA, the CDR3 is TGTGCCAGCAGTGTTTCGGGCAGTGAGCAGTTCTTC.

This clonotype appeared many times. V gene TRBV27 combines with J gene TRBJ2-1; a possible D gene is TRBD2 (6 bases). CDR3 length equals 13 residues. The germline CDR1 and CDR2 sequences are MNHEY and SMNVEV (reference sequence). V lost 2 bases and J 9 bases, leaving 11 bases between the germline ends. The CDR3 sequence: CASSLAGLSEQFF. As DNA, the CDR3 is TGTGCCAGCAGTTTAGCGGGATTAAGTGAGCAGTTCTTC.

This sequence joins TRBV7-3 and TRBJ2-2; 7 bases are a match to TRBD2. Germline V gives CDR1 SGHTA, CDR2 FQGTGA. This CDR3 is 15 amino acids long. The J segment lost 5 bases and the V segment lost 0 bases, leaving 3 bases of the junction unmatched. The CDR3 sequence is CASSLTGGGTGELFF. CDR3 nucleotide sequence: TGTGCCAGCAGCTTAACGGGCGGGGGAACCGGGGAGCTGTTTTTT.

This clonotype was detected ten times or more. CDR3 loop: CASSLTGQDEQFF. The CDR3 region has the DNA TGTGCCAGCAGCTTGACAGGGCAGGATGAGCAGTTCTTC. V gene TRBV7-2 combines with J gene TRBJ2-1, with TRBD1 identical over 7 bases. The CDR3 has 13 residues. Germline values: CDR1 SGHTA, CDR2 FQGNSA. V shed 3 bases and J 8 bases; nucleotides not matched to a gene: 4.

There are a few counts of this clonotype. The chain recombines TRBV28 with TRBJ2-7; 7 positions match TRBD1. The CDR3 is made up of 16 amino acids. CDR1 MDHEN and CDR2 SYDVKM come from the germline V gene. V lost 0 bases and J lost 1; bases outside the gene matches: 6. CDR3 protein: CASSLWKGGQSYEQYF. The CDR3 nucleotides are TGTGCCAGCAGTTTATGGAAAGGGGGACAGTCCTACGAGCAGTACTTC.

The sample holds many counts of this clonotype. The J gene is TRBJ2-7, the V gene TRBV6-1; D unclear. The CDR3 is made up of 13 amino acids. Germline loops: CDR1 MNHNS, CDR2 SASEGT. Trimming shortened V by 7 bases and J by 2 bases, and 12 bases separated the two germline ends. CDR3 DNA sequence: TGTGCCAGCAAGGTCCGGGTAACCTACGAGCAGTACTTC. Amino acids: CASKVRVTYEQYF.

In the case of this clonotype: One base away lies a much larger clone, so this may be a sequencing read error. The gene calls are TRBV4-1 and TRBJ1-1; D unresolved. CDR3 length: 15 amino acids. Per germline, CDR1 MGHRA and CDR2 YSYEKL. The CDR3 loop reads CASSQEYSLGTEASF. Here the CDR3 DNA reads TGCGCCAGCAGCCAAGAGTACTCTTTGGGCACTGAAGCTTCCTTT.

At least ten counts were recorded for this clonotype. The rearrangement links TRBV7-9 to TRBJ2-7, with 10 nucleotides matching TRBD2. The germline gives CDR1 SEHNR, CDR2 FQNEAQ (reference sequence). V trimming: 0 bases; J trimming: 5 bases; junction bases outside the gene matches: 7. The CDR3 has 16 residues. CDR3 amino acids: CASSLALASGSDEQYF. DNA of the CDR3: TGTGCCAGCAGCTTAGCGCTAGCTAGCGGGAGCGACGAGCAGTACTTC.

Note on this clonotype: One end of the junction does not line up with germline, which may come from a read error. The CDR3 is CSSRRRLGNQPQHF. The CDR3 DNA reads TGCAGTTCTAGGAGGAGGTTGGGTAATCAGCCCCAGCATTTT. The chain joins TRBV20-1 to TRBJ1-5, with D hard to call. The CDR3 is 14 residues long. Germline loops: CDR1 DFQATT, CDR2 SNEGSKA (reference sequence).

V usage is TRBV11-1 and J usage is TRBJ2-1; D is unclear. The germline V and J ends were trimmed by 3 bases and 8 bases, with 11 bases remaining between them. The CDR3 totals 13 residues. CDR1 SGHAT and CDR2 FQDESV come from the germline V gene (reference sequence). The CDR3 protein is CASSFGPDDEQFF. DNA for the CDR3: TGTGCCAGCAGCTTCGGACCAGACGATGAGCAGTTCTTC.

V is TRBV2 and J is TRBJ1-6; 7 bases agree with TRBD1. The CDR3 totals 17 residues. V shed 4 bases and J 14 bases; nucleotides not matched to a gene: 20. Germline loops: CDR1 SNHLY, CDR2 FYNNEI. The CDR3 DNA is TGTGCCAGCAGTGGGGTTAGGAGGGGGCGAAGATTCCTGGCCCTCCACTTT. Protein product: CASSGVRRGRRFLALHF.

For this clonotype: It may be a read error: a sequence one base away is much more abundant. V usage is TRBV2 and J usage is TRBJ2-3; 8 bases are a match to TRBD2. Germline V gene sequence: CDR1 SNHLY, CDR2 FYNNEI. The CDR3 length is 15 residues. The CDR3 reads CASSEPGGRTDAQYF. The CDR3 region has the DNA TGTGCCAGCAGTGAACCGGGAGGGCGAACAGATGCGCAGTATTTT.

This clonotype was detected ten times or more. The chain combines TRBV4-1 with TRBJ2-1; D uncertain. Trimming pared 1 base from V and 6 bases from J, leaving 4 bases between. Germline assignment: CDR1 MGHRA and CDR2 YSYEKL. The CDR3 is 12 residues long. The chain's CDR3 is CASSQVINEQFF. CDR3 DNA: TGCGCCAGCAGCCAAGTCATCAATGAGCAGTTCTTC.

This clonotype was seen ten or more times. J is TRBJ2-1 and V is TRBV7-9; TRBD2 might be the D (5 bases). V gave up 4 bases and J gave up 3 bases, with 13 bases separating them. CDR3 length: 15 residues. Germline V gene lookup returns CDR1 SEHNR and CDR2 FQNEAQ (reference sequence). The CDR3 nucleotides are TGTGCCAGCAGCTCTAGGACTGGATTCTACAATGAGCAGTTCTTC. This encodes CASSSRTGFYNEQFF.

This clonotype occurred many times. The V and J genes are TRBV2 and TRBJ1-3, with a weak D call TRBD1 (6 bases). Germline V lookup: CDR1 SNHLY, CDR2 FYNNEI. Trimming pared 6 bases from V and 7 bases from J, leaving 10 bases between. This CDR3 spans 12 amino acids. CDR3 DNA sequence: TGTGCCAGCAGCTGGACAGCCAACACCATATATTTT. This sequence encodes CASSWTANTIYF.

The CDR3 bases are TGCAGTGCTAGAGGGGGGCAGGAAAAACTGTTTTTT. Translated: CSARGGQEKLFF. This chain uses TRBV20-1 with TRBJ1-4, with TRBD1 as a possible D gene (6 bases). Germline CDR1 and CDR2: DFQATT and SNEGSKA (reference sequence). The CDR3 extends over 12 amino acids. V lost 1 base and J 8 bases, leaving 8 bases between the germline ends.

This clonotype was seen a few times. The rearrangement uses TRBV5-1 and TRBJ1-3; 7 bases fit TRBD1. Germline CDR1 SGHRS, CDR2 YFSETQ. J lost 4 bases, V lost 3 bases, and 4 bases had no gene match. The CDR3 runs to 14 residues. In nucleotides, the CDR3 is TGCGCCAGCAGCTCAGGGGGGATCGGAAACACCATATATTTT. Translated: CASSSGGIGNTIYF.

This clonotype was observed many times. The chain combines TRBV9 with TRBJ2-1; D not certain. CDR3 length equals 13 residues. Deletions cut 3 bases from V and 7 bases from J, with 11 bases between. Germline V CDR1 and CDR2: SGDLS, YYNGEE. This chain's CDR3 is CASSAGVENEQFF. CDR3 DNA sequence: TGTGCCAGCAGCGCTGGGGTCGAGAATGAGCAGTTCTTC.

This clonotype has just a few counts. This rearrangement joins TRBV24-1 to TRBJ2-1, with 11 positions matching TRBD2. Germline CDR1 reads KGHDR; CDR2 reads SFDVKD. The CDR3 is 15 amino acids. V lost 4 bases and J lost 8; bases outside the gene matches: 6. The CDR3 is CATSEGSGRADEQFF. DNA for the CDR3: TGTGCCACCAGTGAAGGTAGCGGGAGGGCCGATGAGCAGTTCTTC.

Points on this clonotype: A much larger clonotype is one base distant, so this may be a read error. This chain uses TRBV13 with TRBJ2-1; 10 bases map to TRBD1. Germline CDR1 PRHDT, CDR2 FYEKMQ (reference sequence). The CDR3 totals 14 residues. Trimming took 0 bases from V and 9 from J; bases not matched to a gene: 2. CDR3 residues: CASSLGTGGGEQFF. In nucleotides, the CDR3 is TGTGCCAGCAGCTTAGGGACAGGGGGCGGTGAGCAGTTCTTC.

This rearrangement joins TRBV14 to TRBJ2-3; a weak D match, TRBD2 (6 bases). The CDR3 is 18 residues long. Trimming shortened V by 4 bases and J by 2 bases, and 22 bases separated the two germline ends. CDR1 SGHDN and CDR2 FVKESK come from the germline V gene. CDR3: CASSRIQASDIFTDTQYF. CDR3 in DNA: TGTGCCAGCAGCCGGATTCAGGCTAGCGATATTTTCACAGATACGCAGTATTTT.

The sample holds a few counts of this clonotype. The V gene is TRBV5-6, the J gene TRBJ2-5; 8 bases match TRBD2. The ends lost 3 bases at V and 0 bases at J; junction bases unmatched: 10. Germline values: CDR1 SGHDT, CDR2 YYEEEE. This CDR3 spans 17 amino acids. The CDR3 DNA reads TGTGCCAGCAGCTGGGCTACTAGCGGAGCGTACCAAGAGACCCAGTACTTC. Its protein product is CASSWATSGAYQETQYF.

As to this clonotype: The CDR3 carries no conserved terminal phenylalanine or tryptophan, so it likely arises from a read error. In DNA, the CDR3 is TGTGCCAGCACCCCCACAGTCTCTGGGGCCAACGTCCTGACTCTC. Its translation: CASTPTVSGANVLTL. The chain has TRBV6-1 and TRBJ2-6; D gene uncertain. Trimming stripped 7 bases from V and 0 bases from J, with 10 bases between. CDR1 is MNHNS, CDR2 SASEGT, per germline. The CDR3 extends over 15 amino acids.

The chain employs TRBV7-9 and TRBJ2-3, with D unresolved. Germline values: CDR1 SEHNR, CDR2 FQNEAQ (reference sequence). V shed 4 bases and J shed 4 bases, with 15 bases lying between them. This CDR3 is built from 15 residues. The CDR3 DNA reads TGTGCCAGCAGCTCAGGTTACTCCGAGGCAGATACGCAGTATTTT. Encoded protein: CASSSGYSEADTQYF.

The chain employs TRBV19 and TRBJ1-4, with TRBD1 matching 10 bases. V was clipped by 4 bases and J by 8 bases; unmatched bases: 13. Germline-derived CDR1 and CDR2 are LNHDA and SQIVND (reference sequence). This CDR3 contains 17 residues. Here the CDR3 DNA reads TGTGCCAGTAGTACCCCGGGACAGGGGAAGGCCCGCGAAAAACTGTTTTTT. It codes for CASSTPGQGKAREKLFF.

The chain is built from TRBV18 and TRBJ2-5, with TRBD2 matching 10 bases. Germline CDR1 and CDR2: KGHSH and LQKENI. This CDR3 has 14 residues. Losses at the gene ends were 8 bases for V and 3 bases for J; bases not matched to a gene: 6. The CDR3 DNA sequence: TGTGCCAGCGAGAACCTAGCGGGAGAAGAGACCCAGTACTTC. Translated, it gives CASENLAGEETQYF.